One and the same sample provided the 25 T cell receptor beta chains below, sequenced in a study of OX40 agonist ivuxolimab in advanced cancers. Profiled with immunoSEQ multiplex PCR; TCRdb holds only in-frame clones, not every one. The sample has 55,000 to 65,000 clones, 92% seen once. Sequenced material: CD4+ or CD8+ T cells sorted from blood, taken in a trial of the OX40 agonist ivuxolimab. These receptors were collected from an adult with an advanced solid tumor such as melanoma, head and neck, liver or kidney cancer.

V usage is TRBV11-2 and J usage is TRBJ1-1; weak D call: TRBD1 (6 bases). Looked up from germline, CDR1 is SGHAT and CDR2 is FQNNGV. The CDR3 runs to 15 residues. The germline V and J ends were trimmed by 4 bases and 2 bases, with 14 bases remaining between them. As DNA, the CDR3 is TGTGCCAGCAGCTCCCTACAGGGCGTTAACACTGAAGCTTTCTTT. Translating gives CASSSLQGVNTEAFF.

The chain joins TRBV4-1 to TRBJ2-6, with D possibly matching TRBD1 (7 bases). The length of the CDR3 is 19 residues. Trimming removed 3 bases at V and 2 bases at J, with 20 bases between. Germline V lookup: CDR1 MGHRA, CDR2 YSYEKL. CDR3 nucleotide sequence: TGCGCCAGCAGCCACAACTTTCAGACAGGGAGGACTGGGGCCAACGTCCTGACTTTC. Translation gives CASSHNFQTGRTGANVLTF.

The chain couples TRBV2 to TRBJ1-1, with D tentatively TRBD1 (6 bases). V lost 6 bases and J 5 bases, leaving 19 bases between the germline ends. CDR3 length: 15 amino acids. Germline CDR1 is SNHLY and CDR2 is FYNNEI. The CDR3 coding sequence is TGTGCCAGCAGAAGCGGGGGCGCCGGATGGACTGAAGCTTTCTTT. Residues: CASRSGGAGWTEAFF.

CDR3 sequence reads: CASSFATSDRRGNTEAFF. The CDR3 bases are TGTGCCAGCAGTTTCGCCACTTCCGACAGGAGAGGAAACACTGAAGCTTTCTTT. V and J are TRBV27 and TRBJ1-1; TRBD1 might be the D (6 bases). V shed 3 bases and J shed 2 bases, with 22 bases lying between them. Germline V CDR1 and CDR2: MNHEY, SMNVEV (reference sequence). The CDR3 contains 18 residues.

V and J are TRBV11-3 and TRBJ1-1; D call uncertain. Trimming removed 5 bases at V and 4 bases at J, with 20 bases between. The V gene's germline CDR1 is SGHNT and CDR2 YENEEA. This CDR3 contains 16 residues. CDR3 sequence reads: CASSPYDTGGVTEAFF. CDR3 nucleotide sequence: TGTGCCAGCAGCCCTTATGACACCGGCGGAGTCACTGAAGCTTTCTTT.

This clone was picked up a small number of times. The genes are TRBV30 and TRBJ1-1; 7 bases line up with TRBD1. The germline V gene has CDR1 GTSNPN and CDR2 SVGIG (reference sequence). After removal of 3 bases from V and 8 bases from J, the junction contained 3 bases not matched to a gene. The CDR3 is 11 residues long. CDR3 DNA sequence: TGTGCCTGGAGGGGAGGGGGCGAAGCTTTCTTT. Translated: CAWRGGGEAFF.

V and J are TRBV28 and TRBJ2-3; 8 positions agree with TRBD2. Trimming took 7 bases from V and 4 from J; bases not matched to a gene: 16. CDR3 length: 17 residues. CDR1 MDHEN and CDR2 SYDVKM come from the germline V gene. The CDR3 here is CASTRRGAGDSPDTQYF. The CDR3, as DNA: TGTGCCAGCACCCGACGGGGAGCGGGGGACTCGCCAGATACGCAGTATTTT.

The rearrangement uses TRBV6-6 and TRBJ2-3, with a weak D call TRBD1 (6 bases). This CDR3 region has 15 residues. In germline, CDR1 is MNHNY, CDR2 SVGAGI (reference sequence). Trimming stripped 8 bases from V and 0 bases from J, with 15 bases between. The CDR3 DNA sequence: TGTGCCAGCCGCAAGGGGGTAACTAGCACAGATACGCAGTATTTT. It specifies CASRKGVTSTDTQYF.

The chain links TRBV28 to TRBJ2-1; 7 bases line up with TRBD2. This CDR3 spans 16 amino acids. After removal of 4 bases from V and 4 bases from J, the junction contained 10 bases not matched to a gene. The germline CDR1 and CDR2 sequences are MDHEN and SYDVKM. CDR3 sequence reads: CASSSPGGSAYNEQFF. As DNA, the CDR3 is TGTGCCAGCAGTTCCCCGGGCGGGAGTGCTTACAATGAGCAGTTCTTC.

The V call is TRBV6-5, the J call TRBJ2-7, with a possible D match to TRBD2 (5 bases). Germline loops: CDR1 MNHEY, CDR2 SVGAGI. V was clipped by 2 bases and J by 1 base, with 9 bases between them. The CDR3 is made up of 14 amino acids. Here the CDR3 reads CASSYGGFSYEQYV. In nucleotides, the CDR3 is TGTGCCAGCAGTTACGGCGGGTTTTCCTACGAGCAGTACGTC.

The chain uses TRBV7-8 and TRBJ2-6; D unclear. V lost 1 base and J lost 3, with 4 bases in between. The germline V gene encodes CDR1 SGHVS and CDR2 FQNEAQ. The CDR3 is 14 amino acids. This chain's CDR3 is CASSLVVGANVLTF. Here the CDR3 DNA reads TGTGCCAGCAGCTTAGTGGTTGGGGCCAACGTCCTGACTTTC.

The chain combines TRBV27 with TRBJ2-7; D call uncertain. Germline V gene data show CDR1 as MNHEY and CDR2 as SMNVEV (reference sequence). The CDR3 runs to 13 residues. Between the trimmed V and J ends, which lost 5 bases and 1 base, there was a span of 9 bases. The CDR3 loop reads CASSPMGSYEQYV. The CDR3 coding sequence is TGTGCCAGCAGTCCTATGGGATCCTACGAGCAGTACGTC.

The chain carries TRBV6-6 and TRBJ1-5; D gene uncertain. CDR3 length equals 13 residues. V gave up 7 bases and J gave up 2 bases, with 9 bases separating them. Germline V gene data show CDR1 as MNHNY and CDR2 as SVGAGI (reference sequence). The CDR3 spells CASTHFGNQPQHF. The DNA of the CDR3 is TGTGCCAGCACCCATTTTGGCAATCAGCCCCAGCATTTT.

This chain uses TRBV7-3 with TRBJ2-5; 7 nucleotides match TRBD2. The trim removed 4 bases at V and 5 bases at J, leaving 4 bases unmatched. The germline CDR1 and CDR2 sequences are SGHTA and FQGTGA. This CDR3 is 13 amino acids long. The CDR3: CASSSYSGETQYF. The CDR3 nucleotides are TGTGCCAGCAGCTCATATAGCGGGGAGACCCAGTACTTC.

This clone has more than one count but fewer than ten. CDR3 loop: CASTIQGQRLHF. The CDR3 region has the DNA TGTGCCAGCACAATACAGGGCCAGAGACTCCACTTT. V is TRBV11-2 and J is TRBJ1-6; perhaps TRBD1 as D (6 bases). Trimming removed 7 bases at V and 16 bases at J, with 17 bases between. The CDR3 consists of 12 residues. The germline V gene has CDR1 SGHAT and CDR2 FQNNGV.

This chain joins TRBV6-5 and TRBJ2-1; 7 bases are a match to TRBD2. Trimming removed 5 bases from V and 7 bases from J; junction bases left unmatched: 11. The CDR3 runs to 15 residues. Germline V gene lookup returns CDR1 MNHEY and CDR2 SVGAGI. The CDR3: CASSPVSSGPNEQFF. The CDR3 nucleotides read TGTGCCAGCAGTCCCGTAAGTAGCGGGCCTAATGAGCAGTTCTTC.

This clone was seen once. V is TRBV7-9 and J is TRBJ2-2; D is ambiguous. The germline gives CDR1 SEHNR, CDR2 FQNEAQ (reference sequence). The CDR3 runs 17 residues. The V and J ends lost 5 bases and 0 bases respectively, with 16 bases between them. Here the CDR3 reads CASSQLPLGSNTGELFF. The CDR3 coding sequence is TGTGCCAGCAGCCAACTACCCCTGGGCTCGAACACCGGGGAGCTGTTTTTT.

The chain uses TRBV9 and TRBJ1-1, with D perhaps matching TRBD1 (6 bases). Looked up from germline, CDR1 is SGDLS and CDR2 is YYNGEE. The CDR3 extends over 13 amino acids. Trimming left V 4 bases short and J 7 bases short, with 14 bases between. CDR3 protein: CASSSGGAGEAFF. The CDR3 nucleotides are TGTGCCAGCAGCTCCGGGGGCGCGGGTGAAGCTTTCTTT.

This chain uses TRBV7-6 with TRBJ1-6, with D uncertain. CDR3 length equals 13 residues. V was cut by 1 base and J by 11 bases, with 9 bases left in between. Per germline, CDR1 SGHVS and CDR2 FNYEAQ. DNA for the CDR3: TGTGCCAGCAGCTTAGGTCAGGCGGCACCCCTCCACTTT. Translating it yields CASSLGQAAPLHF. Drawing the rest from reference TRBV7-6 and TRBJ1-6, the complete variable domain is GAGVSQSPRYKVTKRGQDVALRCDPISGHVSLYWYRQALGQGPEFLTYFNYEAQQDKSGLPNDRFSAERPEGSISTLTIQRTEQRDSAMYRCASSLGQAAPLHFGNGTRLTVT.

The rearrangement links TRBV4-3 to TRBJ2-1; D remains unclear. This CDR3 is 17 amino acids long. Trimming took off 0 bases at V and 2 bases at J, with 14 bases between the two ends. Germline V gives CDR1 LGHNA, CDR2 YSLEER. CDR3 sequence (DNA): TGCGCCAGCAGCCAAGATCGCGGCTCTTCTCCCTACAATGAGCAGTTCTTC. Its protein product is CASSQDRGSSPYNEQFF.

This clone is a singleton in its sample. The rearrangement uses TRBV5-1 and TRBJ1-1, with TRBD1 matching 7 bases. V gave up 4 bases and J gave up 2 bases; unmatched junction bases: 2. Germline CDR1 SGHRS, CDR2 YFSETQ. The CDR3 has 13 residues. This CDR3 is CASSRDSNTEAFF. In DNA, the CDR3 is TGCGCCAGCAGCCGGGACAGTAACACTGAAGCTTTCTTT.

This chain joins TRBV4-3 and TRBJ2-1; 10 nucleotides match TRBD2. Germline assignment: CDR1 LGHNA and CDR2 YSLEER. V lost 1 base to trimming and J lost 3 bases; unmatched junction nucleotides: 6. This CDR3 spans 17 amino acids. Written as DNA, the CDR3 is TGCGCCAGCAGCCAAGTGCCTAGCGGGGGTCTCTACAATGAGCAGTTCTTC. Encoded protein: CASSQVPSGGLYNEQFF.

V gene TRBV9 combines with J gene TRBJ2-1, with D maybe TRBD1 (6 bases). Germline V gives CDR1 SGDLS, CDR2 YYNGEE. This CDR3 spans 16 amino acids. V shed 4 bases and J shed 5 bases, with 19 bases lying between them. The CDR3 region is CASSPLPTGTNNEQFF. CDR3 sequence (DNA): TGTGCCAGCAGCCCCCTCCCAACAGGGACGAACAATGAGCAGTTCTTC.

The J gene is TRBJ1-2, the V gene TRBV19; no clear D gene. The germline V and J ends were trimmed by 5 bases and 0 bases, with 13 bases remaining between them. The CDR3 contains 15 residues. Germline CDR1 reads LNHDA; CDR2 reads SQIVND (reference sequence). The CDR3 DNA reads TGTGCCAGTAGTGCACACTCGGGCGCTAACTATGGCTACACCTTC. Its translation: CASSAHSGANYGYTF. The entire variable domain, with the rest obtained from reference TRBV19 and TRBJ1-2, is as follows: DGGITQSPKYLFRKEGQNVTLSCEQNLNHDAMYWYRQDPGQGLRLIYYSQIVNDFQKGDIAEGYSVSREKKESFPLTVTSAQKNPTAFYLCASSAHSGANYGYTFGSGTRLTVV.

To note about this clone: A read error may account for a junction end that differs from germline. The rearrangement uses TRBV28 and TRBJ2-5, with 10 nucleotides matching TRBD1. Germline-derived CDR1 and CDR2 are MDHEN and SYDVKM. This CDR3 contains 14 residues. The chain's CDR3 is CASLDRGVEETQYF. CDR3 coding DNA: TGCGCCAGCCTGGACAGGGGGGTGGAAGAGACCCAGTACTTC.